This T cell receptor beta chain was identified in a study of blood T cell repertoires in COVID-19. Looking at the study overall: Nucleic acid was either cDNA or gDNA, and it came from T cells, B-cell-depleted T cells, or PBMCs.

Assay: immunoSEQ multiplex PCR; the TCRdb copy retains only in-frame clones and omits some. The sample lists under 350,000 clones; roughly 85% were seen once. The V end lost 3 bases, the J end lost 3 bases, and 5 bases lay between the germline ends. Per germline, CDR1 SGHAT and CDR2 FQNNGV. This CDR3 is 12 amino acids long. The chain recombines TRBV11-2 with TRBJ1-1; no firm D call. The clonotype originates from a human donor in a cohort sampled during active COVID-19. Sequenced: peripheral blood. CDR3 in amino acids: CASSFSDTEAFF. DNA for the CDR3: TGTGCCAGCAGCTTCTCTGACACTGAAGCTTTCTTT.